The TCR beta chain described here comes from a study of cytomegalovirus exposure and HLA in healthy donors. Broader study findings: The study labeled roughly 160 TCR beta chains cytomegalovirus-associated. It was confirmed in vitro that a few of the CMV-associated chains were specific for CMV antigens. There were some public TCRs occurring in many donors, but most TCR sequences were rare.

About this clone itself: Its antigen remains unidentified.

Germline CDR1 reads LGHNT; CDR2 reads FRNRAP. The CDR3 runs 13 residues. Trimming shortened V by 6 bases and J by 2 bases, and 9 bases separated the two germline ends. Clones were sequenced by immunoSEQ multiplex PCR, and TCRdb holds only the in-frame ones, with some missing. The sample lists about 140,000 clones, 80% to 90% seen once, with 2.5% to 3.5% in the top ten. The clonotype comes from a man between 18 and 29 years old in good health and CMV-seronegative. The rearrangement links TRBV12-5 to TRBJ2-3, with D perhaps TRBD2 (6 bases). The source material was PBMCs. The CDR3 loop is CASGGLTTDTQYF. Here the CDR3 DNA reads TGTGCTAGTGGGGGACTTACCACAGATACGCAGTATTTT.